Presented here are 10 T cell receptor beta chains from one specimen sequenced in a study of cytomegalovirus exposure and HLA in healthy donors. PCR employed 60 Vbeta and 13 Jbeta primers. Clones were read by immunoSEQ multiplex PCR, and TCRdb kept only the in-frame ones, dropping some. The sample records some 150,000 clones, 75% to 90% being singletons. The sequencing sample was made of PBMCs. The receptors were sampled from a man younger than 40 in good health and CMV-seronegative.

This rearrangement joins TRBV10-3 to TRBJ2-7; a possible D gene is TRBD2 (6 bases). Germline V CDR1 and CDR2: ENHRY, SYGVKD. V lost 3 bases, J lost 5 bases, and 32 bases lay in between. This CDR3 comprises 20 residues. The CDR3 nucleotides read TGTGCCATCAGTGATCTTAAGGGCCGGACGCAGGCTCGGGAGCTAGACGAGCAGTACTTC. Its translation: CAISDLKGRTQARELDEQYF.

This chain uses TRBV7-6 with TRBJ1-1; TRBD1 aligns across 9 bases. The V and J ends lost 5 bases and 6 bases, in that order; junction bases with no gene match: 7. The CDR3 has 14 residues. Germline CDR1 reads SGHVS; CDR2 reads FNYEAQ. The CDR3 is CASSLGDRVPEAFF. DNA of the CDR3: TGTGCCAGCAGCCTAGGGGACAGGGTCCCTGAAGCTTTCTTT.

The V gene is TRBV14, the J gene TRBJ1-1; 7 bases are a match to TRBD1. The CDR3 consists of 16 residues. V shed 6 bases and J 0 bases; nucleotides not matched to a gene: 10. CDR1 is SGHDN and CDR2 is FVKESK in the germline V gene. CDR3 coding DNA: TGTGCCAGCAGGGAAGGGACAGCTCTAATGAACACTGAAGCTTTCTTT. Translated, it gives CASREGTALMNTEAFF.

V is TRBV7-2 and J is TRBJ2-5, with 8 bases that match TRBD1. Germline-derived CDR1 and CDR2 are SGHTA and FQGNSA. The CDR3 loop spans 14 amino acids. J was trimmed by 5 bases and V by 5 bases; bases with no gene match: 7. Here the CDR3 reads CASSHWGDRETQYF. Written as DNA, the CDR3 is TGTGCCAGCAGCCACTGGGGGGACAGGGAGACCCAGTACTTC.

The rearrangement links TRBV9 to TRBJ2-7; D unclear. The CDR3 consists of 13 residues. Germline V gives CDR1 SGDLS, CDR2 YYNGEE. Trimming took 3 bases from V and 0 from J, leaving 7 bases between them. The CDR3 bases are TGTGCCAGCAGCGCGCTCGGCTCCTACGAGCAGTACTTC. Residues: CASSALGSYEQYF. The full variable domain, its missing parts supplied by reference TRBV9 and TRBJ2-7, is DSGVTQTPKHLITATGQRVTLRCSPRSGDLSVYWYQQSLDQGLQFLIQYYNGEERAKGNILERFSAQQFPDLHSELNLSSLELGDSALYFCASSALGSYEQYFGPGTRLTVT.

The genes are TRBV11-1 and TRBJ2-1; 12 nucleotides agree with TRBD2. Trimming cost V 4 bases and J 6 bases; bases outside gene matches: 7. The CDR3 runs to 16 residues. CDR1 and CDR2 from the germline V gene are SGHAT and FQDESV (reference sequence). CDR3 residues: CASSWTPGLAGNEQFF. The DNA for the CDR3 is TGTGCCAGCAGCTGGACCCCGGGACTAGCGGGCAATGAGCAGTTCTTC.

The chain employs TRBV15 and TRBJ2-7; 11 bases agree with TRBD2. V gave up 9 bases and J gave up 7 bases; unmatched junction bases: 11. Germline V lookup: CDR1 LNHNV, CDR2 YYDKDF (reference sequence). The CDR3 totals 14 residues. CDR3 DNA: TGTGCCACGTCTCCCCGTCTAGCGGGAGGTGAGCAGTACTTC. Protein sequence: CATSPRLAGGEQYF.

CDR3 loop: CASHTLRQGPHYGYTF. DNA for the CDR3: TGTGCCAGTCACACTCTCCGACAGGGCCCACATTATGGCTACACCTTC. The V and J genes are TRBV19 and TRBJ1-2; 7 positions match TRBD1. Trimming cost V 8 bases and J 5 bases; bases outside gene matches: 17. This CDR3 has 16 residues. CDR1 is LNHDA and CDR2 is SQIVND in the germline V gene (reference sequence).

The chain combines TRBV5-8 with TRBJ2-7; TRBD1 is a possible D gene (6 bases). From germline, CDR1 is SGHTS and CDR2 YDEGEE. This CDR3 comprises 14 residues. Deletions cut 6 bases from V and 3 bases from J, with 16 bases between. The CDR3 is CASTPGRQDYEQYF. As DNA, the CDR3 is TGTGCCAGCACCCCGGGGAGACAGGACTACGAGCAGTACTTC.

The rearrangement joins TRBV19 to TRBJ1-2; D gene ambiguous. The CDR3 runs to 15 residues. Germline V gene sequence: CDR1 LNHDA, CDR2 SQIVND (reference sequence). Trimming removed 3 bases at V and 5 bases at J, with 16 bases between. The CDR3 DNA sequence: TGTGCCAGTAGTATGGAGGGTTCAAGGCTTTATGGCTACACCTTC. This codes for CASSMEGSRLYGYTF. Based on the CDR3 plus reference TRBV19 and TRBJ1-2, the full variable domain is DGGITQSPKYLFRKEGQNVTLSCEQNLNHDAMYWYRQDPGQGLRLIYYSQIVNDFQKGDIAEGYSVSREKKESFPLTVTSAQKNPTAFYLCASSMEGSRLYGYTFGSGTRLTVV.